This record covers a single T cell receptor (beta chain). Germline V gene data show CDR1 as LNHDA and CDR2 as SQIVND (reference sequence). Trimming left V 5 bases short and J 7 bases short, with 20 bases between. CDR3 size: 15 residues. In the authors' workflow: Researchers report that nucleated cell counts were estimated from reference gene primer amplification. The table came from immunoSEQ multiplex PCR; TCRdb's copy has only in-frame clones and leaves some out. V and J calls and clone size are as listed in that table; D and trimming were resolved from the DNA. The table lists around 140,000 clones, roughly 84% of them singletons. These data originate in a study of blood T cell repertoires in COVID-19. Overall study: From the United States, Italy and Spain came samples of acute and convalescent COVID-19. Sources were T cells, B-cell-depleted T cells, or PBMCs; the material itself was cDNA or gDNA.

The sample consisted of peripheral blood. The sequence derives from a woman aged 60-75 years with acute or convalescent COVID-19. The V call is TRBV19, the J call TRBJ1-2; D is perhaps TRBD1 (6 bases). CDR3 sequence: CASSQGQRGAFGYTF. CDR3 coding DNA: TGTGCCAGTAGTCAAGGACAGCGAGGGGCCTTTGGCTACACCTTC.